The 13 T cell receptor beta chains below come from one sample, sequenced in a study of T-cell memory formation after mild COVID-19. TCRdb fed the 5' RACE reads into MiXCR, producing one record per CDR3 protein. The sample gives some 260,000 distinct CDR3 sequences, about a sixth of which show up once; approximately 3.6% is in the top ten. The specimen sequenced was PBMCs or a T cell subset sorted from them (not recorded which). The origin of the receptors is a man aged 18 to 30 who had mild COVID-19 (a few samples of this study predate the infection). Cell type and time point are not known.

The chain is built from TRBV6-2 or TRBV6-3 and TRBJ2-2; 10 bases fit TRBD2. The CDR3 contains 16 residues. Germline V lookup: CDR1 MNHEY, CDR2 SVGEGT. V gave up 7 bases and J gave up 2 bases; unmatched junction bases: 7. The CDR3 spells CASNPASGGNTGELFF. CDR3 nucleotides: TGTGCCAGCAACCCGGCTAGCGGGGGTAACACCGGGGAGCTGTTTTTT.

This rearrangement joins TRBV2 to TRBJ2-3; 7 bases fit TRBD2. This CDR3 has 14 amino acids. Germline V gene lookup returns CDR1 SNHLY and CDR2 FYNNEI. J lost 0 bases, V lost 7 bases, and 4 bases had no gene match. CDR3 sequence: CASKLAESTDTQYF. CDR3 coding DNA: TGTGCCAGCAAGCTAGCGGAGAGCACAGATACGCAGTATTTT.

The chain uses TRBV20-1 and TRBJ2-2, with 8 nucleotides matching TRBD1. The CDR3 has 15 amino acids. V lost 1 base, J lost 1 base, and 2 bases stayed unmatched. CDR1 is DFQATT and CDR2 is SNEGSKA in the germline V gene (reference sequence). The CDR3 loop is CSARAGTGNTGELFF. The CDR3 DNA is TGCAGTGCTAGAGCCGGGACAGGGAACACCGGGGAGCTGTTTTTT.

The chain has TRBV5-4 and TRBJ2-5; D possibly corresponds to TRBD1 (6 bases). V lost 3 bases and J 1 base, leaving 10 bases between the germline ends. CDR1 is SGHNT, CDR2 YYREEE, per germline (reference sequence). The CDR3 runs to 14 residues. The DNA of the CDR3 is TGTGCCAGCAGCTCCCAGACAGGCCAAGAGACCCAGTACTTC. Encoded protein: CASSSQTGQETQYF.

This clonotype occurred a few times. This sequence joins TRBV5-1 and TRBJ2-1; D is possibly TRBD2 (6 bases). This CDR3 has 15 amino acids. V gave up 4 bases and J gave up 0 bases, with 11 bases separating them. Looked up from germline, CDR1 is SGHRS and CDR2 is YFSETQ. CDR3 in DNA: TGCGCCAGCAGCAACCTGGGGGGCTCCTACAATGAGCAGTTCTTC. It codes for CASSNLGGSYNEQFF. Variable domain in full (rest from reference TRBV5-1 and TRBJ2-1): KAGVTQTPRYLIKTRGQQVTLSCSPISGHRSVSWYQQTPGQGLQFLFEYFSETQRNKGNFPGRFSGRQFSNSRSEMNVSTLELGDSALYLCASSNLGGSYNEQFFGPGTRLTVL.

This clonotype was observed many times. The chain recombines TRBV28 with TRBJ1-2, with unresolved D. CDR1 and CDR2 (germline): MDHEN, SYDVKM. The CDR3 is 13 amino acids. The V end was cut by 3 bases, the J end by 5 bases, with 10 bases between. The CDR3 here is CASSFAQSYGYTF. The CDR3 DNA reads as TGTGCCAGCAGTTTTGCACAGTCTTATGGCTACACCTTC.

The genes are TRBV3-1 and TRBJ2-7; D might be TRBD2 (5 bases). V lost 4 bases, J lost 7 bases, and 11 bases lay in between. CDR3 length: 12 amino acids. Germline loops: CDR1 LGHDT, CDR2 YNNKEL (reference sequence). The CDR3 region is CASSLYTGEQYF. The CDR3 DNA reads as TGTGCCAGCAGCCTATACACGGGGGAGCAGTACTTC.

This clonotype occurred a few times. J is TRBJ2-5 and V is TRBV10-3; D is perhaps TRBD2 (6 bases). The CDR3 runs 20 residues. Germline values: CDR1 ENHRY, CDR2 SYGVKD. With 3 bases removed from V and 4 bases from J, the gap between germline ends came to 30 bases. CDR3 coding DNA: TGTGCCATCAGTGAATTTCCCCCGGGGGTTGCCTTTGGTTACGCAGAGACCCAGTACTTC. Translated: CAISEFPPGVAFGYAETQYF.

This sequence joins TRBV4-3 and TRBJ1-1, with D unresolved. Germline lookup yields CDR1 LGHNA and CDR2 YSLEER. Trimming took off 1 base at V and 8 bases at J, with 11 bases between the two ends. This CDR3 spans 13 amino acids. In DNA form, the CDR3 reads TGCGCCAGCAGCCAAGGGACCGGACTAGAAGCTTTCTTT. This translates into CASSQGTGLEAFF.

This clonotype was found a few times. This rearrangement joins TRBV12-3 or TRBV12-4 to TRBJ1-2; TRBD1 agrees at 7 bases. With 6 bases clipped from V and 8 bases from J, the junction kept 9 bases outside the gene matches. There are 13 residues in the CDR3. Here the CDR3 DNA reads TGTGCCAGCAGATCACAGCAGGGGGGGGGCTACACCTTC. Translation: CASRSQQGGGYTF.

This clonotype was found a few times. The rearrangement links TRBV7-9 to TRBJ2-7, with 7 nucleotides matching TRBD1. The length of the CDR3 is 14 residues. Germline CDR1 reads SEHNR; CDR2 reads FQNEAQ (reference sequence). J lost 6 bases, V lost 5 bases, and 10 bases had no gene match. In DNA form, the CDR3 reads TGTGCCAGCAGCCCGCGACAGGGTTTGGGCGAGCAGTACTTC. It specifies CASSPRQGLGEQYF.

This clonotype was picked up a small number of times. This chain joins TRBV25-1 and TRBJ1-2; TRBD1 matches at 8 bases. Germline CDR1 reads MGHDK; CDR2 reads SYGVNS. This CDR3 is built from 16 residues. Unmatched junction bases numbered 10, after V lost 4 bases and J lost 3 bases. In DNA, the CDR3 is TGTGCCAGCAGTGGGTCACAGGGGGTAAAGTACTATGGCTACACCTTC. This translates into CASSGSQGVKYYGYTF.

This clonotype was detected a few times. The V gene is TRBV4-1, the J gene TRBJ1-2; 8 nucleotides match TRBD1. With V trimmed by 6 bases and J by 7 bases, 10 bases remained unmatched. This CDR3 has 14 residues. Germline CDR1 and CDR2: MGHRA and YSYEKL. CDR3: CASSRTGWRSGYTF. The CDR3 DNA reads as TGCGCCAGCAGTCGGACAGGGTGGAGGAGTGGCTACACCTTC.